This T cell receptor (beta chain) appears in the sequencing data of a study of T cell responses to AZD1222 COVID-19 vaccine. General study findings and limits: Spike-specific TCR breadth and depth were elevated following two AZD1222 doses.

Method: immunoSEQ multiplex PCR; TCRdb's copy keeps in-frame clones and lacks some. The sample shows over 120,000 clones, 93% of them seen only once. With respect to this clone: What it recognizes is unknown.

The ends lost 8 bases at V and 10 bases at J; junction bases unmatched: 11. This CDR3 region has 13 residues. Germline V lookup: CDR1 SNHLY, CDR2 FYNNEI. This TCR was sampled from an adult in good health. This chain links TRBV2 with TRBJ2-1; 7 bases are shared with TRBD2. The sample was peripheral blood, taken on day 0 of AZD1222 vaccination. DNA for the CDR3: TGTGCCAGCCGAGTGGGAGGGGTTACCGAGCAGTTCTTC. Amino acids: CASRVGGVTEQFF.